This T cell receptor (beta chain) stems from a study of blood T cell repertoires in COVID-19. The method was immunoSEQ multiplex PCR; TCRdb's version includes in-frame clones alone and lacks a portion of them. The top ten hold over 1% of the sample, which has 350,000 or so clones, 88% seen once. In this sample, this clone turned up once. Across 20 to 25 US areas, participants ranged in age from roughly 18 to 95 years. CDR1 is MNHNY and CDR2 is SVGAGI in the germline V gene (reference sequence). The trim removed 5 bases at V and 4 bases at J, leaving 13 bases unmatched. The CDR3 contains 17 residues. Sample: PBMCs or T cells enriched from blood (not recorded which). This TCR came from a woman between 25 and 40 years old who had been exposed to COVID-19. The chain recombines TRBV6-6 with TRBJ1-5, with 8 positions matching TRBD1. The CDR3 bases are TGTGCCAGCAGTCCCCCCGAGGGCCGGGACAGGAATCAGCCCCAGCATTTT. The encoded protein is CASSPPEGRDRNQPQHF.